The clone carrying this T cell receptor (beta chain) came up once. Its target is unknown. The CDR3 is 11 residues long. Deletions cut 3 bases from V and 7 bases from J, with 7 bases between. The germline V gene has CDR1 LGHNA and CDR2 YNFKEQ. TCRdb's table, derived via immunoSEQ multiplex PCR, lists solely in-frame clones and lacks some. The sample lists under 140,000 clones, 80% to 95% occurring once. The source of the sample is a study of T cell responses to AZD1222 COVID-19 vaccine. Study observations and caveats: Donor demographics were predominantly white British with a female majority; clonal diversity may be underestimated. No repertoire was sampled before or during the peak T cell response, only after it.

This receptor was taken from an adult who received the AZD1222 COVID-19 vaccine. Sequenced material: peripheral blood, taken 28 days after the second AZD1222 dose. The rearrangement uses TRBV4-2 and TRBJ2-7; D may be TRBD1 (5 bases). The CDR3 DNA follows: TGTGCCAGCAGCCACCAGGGAGAGCAGTACTTC. The encoded protein is CASSHQGEQYF.